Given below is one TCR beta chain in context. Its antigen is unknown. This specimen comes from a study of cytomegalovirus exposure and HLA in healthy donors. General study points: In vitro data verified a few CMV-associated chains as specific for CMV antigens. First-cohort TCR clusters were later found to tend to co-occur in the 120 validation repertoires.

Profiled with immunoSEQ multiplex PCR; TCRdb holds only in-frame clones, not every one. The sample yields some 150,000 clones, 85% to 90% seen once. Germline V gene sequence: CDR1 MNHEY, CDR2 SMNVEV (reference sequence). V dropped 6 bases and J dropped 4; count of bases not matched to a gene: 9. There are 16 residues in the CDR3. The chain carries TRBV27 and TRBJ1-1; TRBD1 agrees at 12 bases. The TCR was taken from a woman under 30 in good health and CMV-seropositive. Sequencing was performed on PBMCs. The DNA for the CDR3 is TGTGCCAGCAGCCATAGGGGGACAGGGGGCTCCACTGAAGCTTTCTTT. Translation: CASSHRGTGGSTEAFF.